This TCR beta chain stems from a study of human T cells and chemical hapten exposure. Study as a whole: DPC at 0.01% went onto the upper back in patch tests, read at 6 days. The study, taken as a whole, reports: Among TCRs, those above 1 in 1000 frequency were unaffected by DPC sensitization.

Time point here: patch test 3, about 24 weeks after DPC sensitization. Treatment indicated: therapeutic diphenylcyclopropenone sensitization with weekly scalp DPC. CDR1 and CDR2 (germline): MNHEY, SVGEGT. CDR3 length: 15 amino acids. V was pared by 10 bases and J by 7 bases, with 16 bases of the junction left unmatched. From the RACE reads, TCRdb called clonotypes with MiXCR, one entry per CDR3 protein. The sample holds about 160,000 distinct CDR3 sequences, roughly 25% seen once. This clonotype came up a few times. The antigen remains undetermined. This clonotype originated in a woman aged 18-30 years with alopecia areata. Some clones in this sample may be carry-over from other donors' samples. Sequenced here: whole blood, sampled in connection with sensitization to the hapten diphenylcyclopropenone (DPC). This chain connects TRBV6-2 or TRBV6-3 to TRBJ2-1, with 7 positions matching TRBD2. The CDR3 sequence: CAISGGSGRWNEQFF. The CDR3 region has the DNA TGTGCCATATCCGGGGGATCCGGGAGGTGGAATGAGCAGTTCTTC.